These T cell receptor beta chains were read from a single sample in a study of blood T cell repertoires in COVID-19. Sequencing was performed with immunoSEQ multiplex PCR; in TCRdb, only in-frame clones are kept and a portion is missing. The repertoire holds a few hundred thousand clones, with roughly 84% as singletons. The sample was PBMCs or T cells enriched from blood (not recorded which). The origin of the receptors is a man aged 25-45 years in a cohort exposed to, infected with or recovered from COVID-19 (not recorded which). The CDR3 runs from the conserved cysteine through the conserved F or W. D genes are given only for firm matches. Only some rows state a clone size, as once, few, many or a class for expanded clones.

>.|TRBJ2-3|.|TRBV4-1
CASSQGSREWTDTQYF
TGCGCCAGCAGCCAAGGGTCCCGGGAGTGGACAGATACGCAGTATTTT
>.|TRBJ1-1|.|TRBV3-1/TRBV3-2
CASSQGLYTEAFF
TGTGCCAGCAGCCAAGGTCTTTACACTGAAGCTTTCTTT
>TRBD1|TRBJ1-3|.|TRBV2
CASSRQGLRGNTIYF
TGTGCCAGCAGTCGACAGGGGTTGCGTGGAAACACCATATATTTT
>.|TRBJ1-1|.|TRBV24-1
CATRATGLNTEAFF
TGTGCCACCAGGGCCACAGGGCTGAACACTGAAGCTTTCTTT
>.|TRBJ2-5|.|TRBV11-2
CASSLGASKETQYF
TGTGCCAGCAGCTTAGGAGCCTCCAAAGAGACCCAGTACTTC
>.|TRBJ1-4|.|TRBV28
CASQGRANEKLFF
TGTGCCAGCCAGGGGAGGGCTAATGAAAAACTGTTTTTT
>TRBD1|TRBJ1-3|few|TRBV28
CASSLGTGGRNTIYF
TGTGCCAGCAGTTTAGGCACAGGGGGCAGAAACACCATATATTTT
>.|TRBJ2-5|.|TRBV28
CASSLFPQSLQETQYF
TGTGCCAGCAGTTTGTTTCCACAGAGCCTCCAAGAGACCCAGTACTTC
>TRBD1|TRBJ2-7|.|TRBV5-1
CASSLSGTGYYEQYF
TGCGCCAGCAGCTTGTCGGGGACAGGCTACTACGAGCAGTACTTC
>TRBD2|TRBJ2-1|.|TRBV27
CASSFATSVNEQFF
TGTGCCAGCAGTTTCGCGACTAGCGTCAATGAGCAGTTCTTC
>.|TRBJ2-1|.|TRBV19
CASDRGQSSYNEQFF
TGTGCCAGCGATAGGGGTCAGAGCTCCTACAATGAGCAGTTCTTC
>TRBD1|TRBJ2-2|few|TRBV7-9
CASSPRTGVGTGELFF
TGTGCCAGCAGCCCCCGGACAGGTGTGGGCACCGGGGAGCTGTTTTTT
>TRBD2|TRBJ2-7|.|TRBV7-9
CASSHSGRASNEQYF
TGTGCCAGCAGTCATAGCGGGAGGGCCTCAAACGAGCAGTACTTC
>.|TRBJ2-7|.|TRBV4-3
CASSQDHSGRFYEQYF
TGCGCCAGCAGCCAAGATCATTCGGGTAGGTTCTACGAGCAGTACTTC
>.|TRBJ2-1|.|TRBV12-3/TRBV12-4
CASSLSERDARFF
TGTGCCAGCAGTTTAAGTGAACGGGATGCCCGGTTCTTC
>.|TRBJ1-4|.|TRBV28
CASSLAANEKLFF
TGTGCCAGCAGTTTGGCGGCTAATGAAAAACTGTTTTTT
>TRBD1|TRBJ1-5|.|TRBV30
CAWTGGAKSVNQPQHF
TGTGCCTGGACAGGGGGCGCGAAGTCGGTTAATCAGCCCCAGCATTTT
>.|TRBJ2-3|few|TRBV5-1
CASSLFSSTDTQYF
TGCGCCAGCAGCTTATTTTCTAGCACAGATACGCAGTATTTT
>.|TRBJ2-7|.|TRBV27
CASSLYGSNYEQYF
TGTGCCAGCAGTTTATATGGCTCAAACTACGAGCAGTACTTC
>.|TRBJ2-7|.|TRBV5-1
CASSWPTSGRYEQYF
TGCGCCAGCAGCTGGCCGACCTCAGGAAGGTACGAGCAGTACTTC
>TRBD2|TRBJ2-7|.|TRBV7-2
CASSGTSGLSYEQYF
TGTGCCAGCAGCGGAACTAGCGGTCTTTCCTACGAGCAGTACTTC
>TRBD2|TRBJ2-3|.|TRBV25-1
CARGPSGYTDTQYF
TGTGCCAGGGGTCCTAGCGGTTACACAGATACGCAGTATTTT
>.|TRBJ2-2|.|TRBV11-2
CASSRQDTGELFF
TGTGCCAGCAGCAGACAGGACACCGGGGAGCTGTTTTTT
>.|TRBJ2-1|.|TRBV6-5
CASSYGRDTEFF
TGTGCCAGCAGTTACGGGCGGGATACAGAGTTCTTC
>.|TRBJ2-3|.|TRBV13
CASSLGLAATSTDTQYF
TGTGCCAGCAGCTTAGGTCTAGCAGCGACTAGCACAGATACGCAGTATTTT
>TRBD2|TRBJ2-2|.|TRBV7-9
CASSYGRGGNTGELFF
TGTGCCAGCAGCTATGGTCGGGGGGGGAACACCGGGGAGCTGTTTTTT
>TRBD1|TRBJ1-5|.|TRBV7-6
CASSRHRGHNQPQHF
TGTGCCAGCAGCAGGCACAGGGGACACAATCAGCCCCAGCATTTT
>.|TRBJ2-7|.|TRBV9
CASSVEQGTDEQYF
TGTGCCAGCAGCGTAGAACAGGGTACGGACGAGCAGTACTTC
>TRBD2|TRBJ2-1|.|TRBV7-9
CASSSAGGREEQFF
TGTGCCAGCAGCTCCGCGGGGGGCCGAGAGGAGCAGTTCTTC
>TRBD1|TRBJ2-1|.|TRBV7-6
CASSAKGQAYNEQFF
TGTGCCAGCAGCGCTAAGGGACAGGCGTACAATGAGCAGTTCTTC
>.|TRBJ1-2|.|TRBV2
CASMGGRVDGYTF
TGTGCCAGCATGGGGGGACGCGTAGACGGCTACACCTTC
>TRBD1|TRBJ1-1|.|TRBV6-6
CASRRDRGLDTEAFF
TGTGCCAGCAGAAGGGACAGGGGGCTGGACACTGAAGCTTTCTTT
>.|TRBJ1-6|.|TRBV28
CASSSTGSGHPPLHF
TGTGCCAGCAGCTCCACAGGGTCCGGACACCCCCCCCTCCACTTT
>.|TRBJ2-1|.|TRBV5-6
CASSARMSTGEQFF
TGTGCCAGCAGCGCTCGAATGAGCACGGGTGAGCAGTTCTTC
>TRBD1|TRBJ1-5|.|TRBV7-9
CASGQDSNQPQHF
TGTGCCAGCGGACAGGATAGCAATCAGCCCCAGCATTTT
>.|TRBJ1-5|.|TRBV27
CASSLRRGAQPQHF
TGTGCCAGCAGTTTAAGGCGAGGAGCTCAGCCCCAGCATTTT
>TRBD2|TRBJ2-1|.|TRBV6-5
CASSYSGGSRYNEQFF
TGTGCCAGCAGTTACTCGGGCGGGAGTCGCTACAATGAGCAGTTCTTC
>TRBD1|TRBJ2-2|.|TRBV28
CASSLSRDRQKNTGELFF
TGTGCCAGCAGTTTAAGTAGGGACAGACAAAAAAACACCGGGGAGCTGTTTTTT
>TRBD1|TRBJ1-2|.|TRBV19
CASSGRRDRTTGGYTF
TGTGCCAGTAGTGGACGCCGGGACAGGACGACCGGGGGCTACACCTTC
>TRBD2|TRBJ2-5|.|TRBV29-1
CSAKKGTSAETQYF
TGCAGCGCTAAAAAGGGGACTAGCGCCGAGACCCAGTACTTC
>.|TRBJ2-7|.|TRBV28
CASSHVLGRKYEQYF
TGTGCCAGCAGCCACGTCCTTGGCAGAAAATACGAGCAGTACTTC
>TRBD1|TRBJ1-1|.|TRBV11-2
CASTGTGGGGSEAFF
TGTGCCAGCACCGGGACAGGGGGCGGGGGGTCTGAAGCTTTCTTT
>.|TRBJ1-5|.|TRBV27
CASSHRQAHGGNQPQHF
TGTGCCAGCAGCCACCGACAGGCCCATGGTGGCAATCAGCCCCAGCATTTT
>TRBD2|TRBJ2-7|.|TRBV5-1
CASSSTPGLAFSYEQYF
TGCGCCAGCAGCTCCACACCTGGACTAGCGTTCTCCTACGAGCAGTACTTC
>.|TRBJ1-2|.|TRBV20-1
CSGRGDGYTF
TGCAGTGGGCGGGGGGATGGCTACACCTTC
>.|TRBJ1-5|.|TRBV3-1/TRBV3-2
CASSPVISNQPQHF
TGTGCCAGCAGCCCGGTGATTAGCAATCAGCCCCAGCATTTT
>.|TRBJ2-1|few|TRBV7-3
CASSLRGHEQFF
TGTGCCAGCAGCTTAAGGGGCCATGAGCAGTTCTTC
>.|TRBJ1-1|few|TRBV4-1
CASGTPGGTEAFF
TGCGCCAGCGGAACTCCCGGGGGGACTGAAGCTTTCTTT
>TRBD1|TRBJ1-5|.|TRBV28
CASSPSDRAGDQPQHF
TGTGCCAGCAGTCCGTCCGACAGGGCAGGCGATCAGCCCCAGCATTTT
>TRBD1|TRBJ2-5|.|TRBV5-1
CASSPPGTGQETQYF
TGCGCCAGCAGCCCGCCGGGGACAGGCCAAGAGACCCAGTACTTC
>.|TRBJ2-5|.|TRBV5-3
CARSIFPGRKTQYF
TGTGCCAGAAGCATTTTCCCAGGGAGGAAGACCCAGTACTTC
>.|TRBJ2-2|.|TRBV6-4
CAEDTGELFF
TGTGCCGAGGACACCGGGGAGCTGTTTTTT
>.|TRBJ1-3|.|TRBV14
CASSQGGGLGNTIYF
TGTGCCAGCAGCCAAGGCGGGGGGCTCGGAAACACCATATATTTT
>.|TRBJ1-6|.|TRBV4-3
CASSREMIGGLGNSPLHF
TGCGCCAGCAGCCGAGAGATGATAGGAGGGCTGGGAAATTCACCCCTCCACTTT
>.|TRBJ1-2|once|TRBV10-2
CASTPGRTSNYGYTF
TGCGCCAGCACCCCCGGACGGACTTCTAACTATGGCTACACCTTC
>.|TRBJ1-1|.|TRBV18
CASSPPAGGNTEAFF
TGTGCCAGCTCACCACCGGCAGGTGGGAACACTGAAGCTTTCTTT
>.|TRBJ1-2|.|TRBV2
CASSEQRTGNYGYTF
TGTGCCAGCAGTGAACAAAGGACGGGAAACTATGGCTACACCTTC